This entry features one TCR beta chain sequence. This sample is part of a study of blood T cell repertoires in COVID-19. As for the study in general: The United States, Italy and Spain were the sources of the acute and convalescent COVID-19 samples. T cells, B-cell-depleted T cells, or PBMCs supplied cDNA or gDNA.

CDR3 length: 20 amino acids. Per the original methods: Amplifying reference gene primers gave estimates of nucleated cell counts. Sequencing used immunoSEQ multiplex PCR; TCRdb keeps in-frame clones, though not all of them. V and J calls and clone size are those listed in that table; D and trimming were worked out from the DNA. This sample has 250,000 to 350,000 clones, with roughly 90% found just once. This TCR was recovered from a woman aged 40 to 50 who had recovered from COVID-19. Sequencing input: peripheral blood. This chain connects TRBV21-1 to TRBJ1-1; the table's D call TRBD1 went unverified against the DNA. TRBV21-1 is noted as a pseudogene. In nucleotides, the CDR3 is TGTGCCAGCAGCAAAGACTTCAATCAGGACAGGAGTTCTTGGAACACTGAAGCTTTCTTT. This codes for CASSKDFNQDRSSWNTEAFF.